The sequence of this TCR beta chain was determined in a study of beta chain features in type 1 diabetes. The germline CDR1 and CDR2 sequences are MNHEY and SMNVEV (reference sequence). The CDR3 totals 15 residues. Trimming cost V 5 bases and J 7 bases; bases outside gene matches: 9. Notes on this clone: Antigen: not known.

Every bit of the isolated RNA underwent reverse transcription, so sequencing read expressed TCRB transcripts. Data came from immunoSEQ multiplex PCR; TCRdb stores just in-frame clones and leaves some out. The table includes roughly 700,000 clones, over 10% detected once. Findings and limits, study-wide: Shorter TCRB CDR3s, moderately but significantly so, marked every one of the four CD4+ subsets in Type 1 diabetes patients.

The receptor was isolated from a man between 18 and 29 years old with type 1 diabetes. The sequencing input was naive CD4+ T cells from blood. The rearrangement links TRBV27 to TRBJ2-1; TRBD1 matches at 9 bases. The DNA for the CDR3 is TGTGCCAGCAGTCGCAAGTGGGACAGGGCGAATGAGCAGTTCTTC. Amino acid sequence: CASSRKWDRANEQFF.